Listed below are T cell receptor beta chains from one sample, sequenced in a study of regulatory T cells in long-lasting Graves disease. Each CDR3 protein is one row after TCRdb ran MiXCR on the multiplex PCR reads. The sample yields roughly 450,000 distinct CDR3 sequences, around a quarter seen once. The input for sequencing was peripheral blood mononuclear cells (PBMCs), taken when the disease was refractory, from a patient treated with antithyroid drugs. Source of these receptors: a female donor with Graves disease. CDR3s include the opening cysteine and the closing phenylalanine or tryptophan. D genes are given only for firm matches. Clone sizes are given selectively: once, few, many, or a class where the clone is expanded.

J: TRBJ2-7
D: TRBD1
V: TRBV16
size: -
CDR3: CASSQLGTDFYEQYF
DNA: TGTGCCAGCAGCCAACTCGGGACAGATTTCTACGAGCAGTACTTC

J: TRBJ1-4
D: -
V: TRBV28
size: few
CDR3: CASSLPGSREKLFF
DNA: TGTGCCAGCAGTTTGCCCGGGTCCCGAGAAAAACTGTTTTTT

J: TRBJ2-7
D: -
V: TRBV20-1
size: -
CDR3: CSMIRDENSYEQYF
DNA: TGCAGTATGATCCGGGACGAAAACTCCTACGAGCAGTACTTC

J: TRBJ1-1
D: TRBD1
V: TRBV19
size: -
CDR3: CASMPIGQGWTEAFF
DNA: TGTGCCTCAATGCCCATCGGACAGGGATGGACTGAAGCTTTCTTT

J: TRBJ2-5
D: -
V: TRBV3-1
size: once
CDR3: CASSQERTGGETQYF
DNA: TGTGCCAGCAGCCAAGAACGAACAGGTGGCGAGACCCAGTACTTC

J: TRBJ2-5
D: -
V: TRBV7-3
size: -
CDR3: CASSWGPGTGETQYF
DNA: TGTGCCAGCAGCTGGGGGCCGGGGACCGGCGAGACCCAGTACTTC

J: TRBJ2-7
D: -
V: TRBV7-2
size: few
CDR3: CASSLEARASYEQYF
DNA: TGTGCCAGCAGCTTGGAAGCGAGAGCTTCCTACGAGCAGTACTTC

J: TRBJ2-5
D: -
V: TRBV30
size: -
CDR3: CAGSTGSETQYF
DNA: TGTGCCGGGTCAACCGGTTCGGAGACCCAGTACTTC

J: TRBJ2-6
D: TRBD1
V: TRBV20-1
size: few
CDR3: CSARRTGAGANVLTF
DNA: TGCAGTGCTAGAAGGACAGGGGCTGGGGCCAACGTCCTGACTTTC

J: TRBJ1-2
D: TRBD1
V: TRBV7-9
size: -
CDR3: CASSPQGAHYGYTF
DNA: TGTGCCAGCAGCCCCCAGGGGGCCCACTATGGCTACACCTTC

J: TRBJ2-1
D: TRBD2
V: TRBV29-1
size: -
CDR3: CSVEDQERGYNEQFF
DNA: TGCAGCGTTGAAGATCAGGAGCGGGGATACAATGAGCAGTTCTTC

J: TRBJ1-1
D: -
V: TRBV6-1
size: -
CDR3: CASSHQGSEAFF
DNA: TGTGCCAGCAGCCATCAGGGGTCTGAAGCTTTCTTT

J: TRBJ1-2
D: -
V: TRBV10-3
size: many
CDR3: CAIWTENYGYTF
DNA: TGTGCCATATGGACGGAGAACTATGGCTACACCTTC

J: TRBJ2-2
D: TRBD2
V: TRBV20-1
size: -
CDR3: CSARGSGTSVTGELFF
DNA: TGCAGTGCTAGAGGTTCCGGGACTAGCGTGACCGGGGAGCTGTTTTTT

J: TRBJ1-5
D: -
V: TRBV28
size: many
CDR3: CASSLREGILQPQHF
DNA: TGTGCCAGCAGTTTAAGAGAAGGGATTCTCCAGCCCCAGCATTTT

J: TRBJ2-4
D: TRBD2
V: TRBV20-1
size: -
CDR3: CSANVLAGENIQYF
DNA: TGCAGTGCTAATGTCCTAGCGGGAGAAAACATTCAGTACTTC

J: TRBJ2-5
D: TRBD2
V: TRBV5-1
size: few
CDR3: CASTETGGPETQYF
DNA: TGCGCCAGCACCGAGACGGGAGGCCCAGAGACCCAGTACTTC